Presented here are 7 T cell receptor beta chains from one specimen sequenced in a study of cytomegalovirus exposure and HLA in healthy donors. It was with 60 Vbeta and 13 Jbeta primers that the PCR ran. Sequencing was performed with immunoSEQ multiplex PCR; in TCRdb, only in-frame clones are kept and a portion is missing. Counted here are 150,000 to 200,000 clones, about four fifths occurring once; the ten biggest clones make up around 1.5%. Sequencing was performed on PBMCs. These receptor sequences come from a girl aged 5-17 years in good health and CMV-seropositive.

The V gene is TRBV5-4, the J gene TRBJ2-7, with 12 nucleotides matching TRBD1. Germline V gene sequence: CDR1 SGHNT, CDR2 YYREEE (reference sequence). The V segment lost 0 bases and the J segment 5 bases; nucleotides outside the gene matches: 6. This CDR3 comprises 16 residues. CDR3: CASSLAPGQGANEQYF. The CDR3 nucleotides are TGTGCCAGCAGCTTGGCCCCGGGACAGGGGGCCAACGAGCAGTACTTC.

V and J are TRBV11-2 and TRBJ2-7; D not certain. V lost 4 bases to trimming and J lost 4 bases, with 5 bases between them. Germline values: CDR1 SGHAT, CDR2 FQNNGV. This CDR3 has 11 amino acids. This CDR3 reads CASSYGYEQYF. Written as DNA, the CDR3 is TGTGCCAGCAGCTACGGGTACGAGCAGTACTTC.

The genes are TRBV5-8 and TRBJ1-2; 9 bases map to TRBD1. With V trimmed by 0 bases and J by 8 bases, 5 bases remained unmatched. CDR1 and CDR2 (germline): SGHTS, YDEGEE. This CDR3 contains 14 residues. Here the CDR3 DNA reads TGTGCCAGCAGCTTGGGGCCGGACAGGGGCGGCTACACCTTC. Translated: CASSLGPDRGGYTF.

This chain joins TRBV5-4 and TRBJ1-1; D call uncertain. CDR1 is SGHNT and CDR2 is YYREEE in the germline V gene (reference sequence). V dropped 0 bases and J dropped 0 bases, with 9 bases sitting between them. CDR3 size: 15 residues. The CDR3 protein is CASSLGGAMNTEAFF. CDR3 nucleotides: TGTGCCAGCAGCTTGGGAGGCGCTATGAACACTGAAGCTTTCTTT.

The chain joins TRBV28 to TRBJ1-2; a possible D gene is TRBD1 (5 bases). CDR3 length equals 16 residues. The V gene lost 3 bases and the J gene lost 4 bases, with 18 bases spanning the gap. Germline lookup yields CDR1 MDHEN and CDR2 SYDVKM. The CDR3 nucleotides read TGTGCCAGCAGTTTTCAGGGTCTTAAGCTCCGCTATGGCTACACCTTC. Translating gives CASSFQGLKLRYGYTF.

This clone was seen once. The V call is TRBV5-1, the J call TRBJ2-2; D is perhaps TRBD2 (5 bases). Germline V lookup: CDR1 SGHRS, CDR2 YFSETQ. The CDR3 is 16 amino acids. The ends were cut back, 4 bases at V and 1 base at J, with 14 bases in the middle. CDR3 residues: CASSLGSSGNTGELFF. The CDR3 region has the DNA TGCGCCAGCAGCCTGGGATCAAGCGGGAACACCGGGGAGCTGTTTTTT.

This clone appeared a single time. The gene calls are TRBV5-1 and TRBJ1-2, with TRBD1 matching over 12 bases. Germline CDR1 and CDR2: SGHRS and YFSETQ. This CDR3 has 18 residues. The J segment lost 2 bases and the V segment lost 1 base, leaving 9 bases of the junction unmatched. CDR3 sequence reads: CASSLSGTGGAGNYGYTF. CDR3 bases: TGCGCCAGCAGCTTGTCCGGGACAGGGGGCGCAGGGAACTATGGCTACACCTTC.